This T cell receptor beta chain was documented in a study of cytomegalovirus exposure and HLA in healthy donors. Notes on the study in general: TCR beta chains numbering some 160 were designated cytomegalovirus-associated. The study carried out a later analysis of TCR beta sequences. It associated around 17,000 of them with specific HLA alleles at a false discovery rate of 0.05. Accurate prediction of HLA-A and HLA-B alleles (for most subjects) was reportedly achieved from TCR beta sequences. In a later analysis, a missense DCLRE1C variant was linked to TCR beta V- and J-gene trimming.

This CDR3 has 14 amino acids. Germline V gene sequence: CDR1 SGHTA, CDR2 FQGNSA. Trimming removed 4 bases from V and 0 bases from J, with 10 bases in between. 60 Vbeta and 13 Jbeta primers were used in PCR. TCRdb's copy holds only in-frame clones and misses some; the assay was immunoSEQ multiplex PCR. In the table there are more than 150,000 clones, about 79% of which are singletons. This clone has more than one count but fewer than ten. Its cognate antigen is unknown. The gene calls are TRBV7-2 and TRBJ2-7, with D possibly TRBD1 on 6 matching bases. What was sequenced was PBMCs. This clonotype originated in a man between 50 and 59 years old in good health and CMV-seropositive. DNA for the CDR3: TGTGCCAGCAGCTCGGACAGCAGCTCCTACGAGCAGTACTTC. Translated: CASSSDSSSYEQYF. Variable domain in full (rest from reference TRBV7-2 and TRBJ2-7): GAGVSQSPSNKVTEKGKDVELRCDPISGHTALYWYRQSLGQGLEFLIYFQGNSAPDKSGLPSDRFSAERTGGSVSTLTIQRTQQEDSAVYLCASSSDSSSYEQYFGPGTRLTVT.